Listed below are T cell receptor beta chains from one sample, sequenced in a study of cytomegalovirus exposure and HLA in healthy donors. Clones were sequenced by immunoSEQ multiplex PCR, and TCRdb holds only the in-frame ones, with some missing. Of tens of thousands of clones listed, over 70% are singletons. The sequenced material came from PBMCs. The origin of the receptors is a girl between 2 and 10 years old in good health and CMV-seropositive. Each CDR3 is given with its conserved first and last residue. A D gene is named only where the DNA matches it firmly. Size is stated for part of the rows, as once, few or many counts, or as a class when the clone is expanded.

TRBJ1-1 | TRBV7-9 | NA | NA | 14 | CASSSSEVNTEAFF | TGTGCCAGCAGCTCGAGCGAGGTAAACACTGAAGCTTTCTTT
TRBJ1-1 | TRBV6-6 | TRBD1 | NA | 16 | CASSSSDRGLGTEAFF | TGTGCCAGCAGTTCCTCCGACAGGGGGCTTGGGACTGAAGCTTTCTTT
TRBJ2-3 | TRBV29-1 | NA | NA | 12 | CSVDSGADTQYF | TGCAGCGTTGACTCAGGGGCAGATACGCAGTATTTT
TRBJ2-3 | TRBV6-4 | TRBD2 | NA | 14 | CASSDEGTTGTQYF | TGTGCCAGCAGTGACGAGGGGACTACTGGTACGCAGTATTTT
TRBJ2-1 | TRBV27 | TRBD1 | NA | 15 | CASRKGTGTYNEQFF | TGTGCCAGCAGAAAAGGGACAGGAACCTACAATGAGCAGTTCTTC
TRBJ1-1 | TRBV9 | NA | NA | 13 | CASSVGSNTEAFF | TGTGCCAGCAGCGTAGGCAGTAACACTGAAGCTTTCTTT
TRBJ2-7 | TRBV6-1 | NA | few | 13 | CASSMSGRYEQYF | TGTGCCAGCAGTATGTCCGGGAGATACGAGCAGTACTTC
TRBJ2-1 | TRBV27 | NA | NA | 15 | CASSLPGSSYNEQFF | TGTGCCAGCAGTTTACCGGGGAGCTCCTACAATGAGCAGTTCTTC
TRBJ1-2 | TRBV4-2 | NA | few | 13 | CASSQGRQYGYTF | TGTGCCAGCAGCCAAGGCCGCCAGTATGGCTACACCTTC
TRBJ2-7 | TRBV28 | TRBD2 | NA | 15 | CASSFEGGRANEQYF | TGTGCCAGCAGTTTTGAGGGCGGGAGGGCCAACGAGCAGTACTTC
TRBJ2-1 | TRBV27 | TRBD1 | NA | 14 | CASSTGQGGNEQFF | TGTGCCAGCAGCACCGGACAGGGTGGGAATGAGCAGTTCTTC
TRBJ2-3 | TRBV28 | NA | NA | 15 | CASSFLAMNTDTQYF | TGTGCCAGCAGTTTCCTGGCCATGAACACAGATACGCAGTATTTT
TRBJ2-2 | TRBV9 | TRBD2 | NA | 16 | CASSARTSGSTGELFF | TGTGCCAGCAGCGCCCGGACTAGCGGGAGCACCGGGGAGCTGTTTTTT
TRBJ1-1 | TRBV29-1 | NA | NA | 13 | CSVWAGRNTEAFF | TGCAGCGTTTGGGCGGGACGGAACACTGAAGCTTTCTTT
TRBJ2-1 | TRBV27 | TRBD2 | NA | 16 | CASSFSGTSGKNEQFF | TGTGCCAGCAGTTTTTCAGGGACTAGCGGGAAGAATGAGCAGTTCTTC
TRBJ1-5 | TRBV7-6 | NA | NA | 14 | CASSPQGYNQPQHF | TGTGCCAGCAGCCCTCAGGGTTACAATCAGCCCCAGCATTTT
TRBJ2-3 | TRBV29-1 | NA | NA | 13 | CSVTRGGPDTQYF | TGCAGCGTCACCAGAGGCGGCCCAGATACGCAGTATTTT
TRBJ2-2 | TRBV30 | TRBD1 | few | 15 | CAWNRGQGAAGELFF | TGTGCCTGGAATCGAGGACAGGGGGCCGCCGGGGAGCTGTTTTTT
TRBJ1-2 | TRBV9 | NA | NA | 13 | CASSLGQNYGYTF | TGTGCCAGCAGCTTAGGACAGAACTATGGCTACACCTTC
TRBJ1-1 | TRBV19 | TRBD1 | few | 15 | CASSTSGTGRTEAFF | TGTGCCAGTAGTACCTCGGGGACAGGGAGGACTGAAGCTTTCTTT
TRBJ2-2 | TRBV5-1 | TRBD2 | few | 14 | CASSLAGDVGELFF | TGCGCCAGCAGCTTAGCGGGAGATGTCGGGGAGCTGTTTTTT
TRBJ1-1 | TRBV7-3 | NA | NA | 15 | CASSPETGFGTEAFF | TGTGCCAGCAGCCCCGAGACAGGATTTGGCACTGAAGCTTTCTTT
TRBJ2-7 | TRBV27 | NA | few | 15 | CASSSLRGRFNEQYF | TGTGCCAGCAGTTCCCTCCGGGGGAGGTTCAACGAGCAGTACTTC
TRBJ2-6 | TRBV19 | TRBD1 | few | 17 | CASMRGQGTSGANVLTF | TGTGCCAGCATGAGAGGACAGGGTACCTCTGGGGCCAACGTCCTGACTTTC
TRBJ1-1 | TRBV28 | NA | NA | 15 | CASSLIGVMNTEAFF | TGTGCCAGCAGTTTAATAGGAGTGATGAACACTGAAGCTTTCTTT
TRBJ1-1 | TRBV19 | NA | NA | 14 | CASSIAGGGTEAFF | TGTGCCAGTAGTATAGCGGGCGGAGGGACTGAAGCTTTCTTT
TRBJ1-5 | TRBV28 | TRBD1 | NA | 13 | CASSWTGNQPQHF | TGTGCCAGCAGTTGGACAGGTAATCAGCCCCAGCATTTT
TRBJ2-1 | TRBV7-6 | TRBD2 | NA | 15 | CASSLGLAGVYEQFF | TGTGCCAGCAGCTTAGGTCTAGCGGGAGTCTATGAGCAGTTCTTC
TRBJ1-1 | TRBV5-1 | NA | NA | 15 | CASSPGGNTYTEAFF | TGCGCCAGCAGCCCCGGGGGGAACACGTACACTGAAGCTTTCTTT
TRBJ1-1 | TRBV7-9 | NA | NA | 15 | CASSLAQGKNTEAFF | TGTGCCAGCAGCTTAGCGCAGGGGAAGAACACTGAAGCTTTCTTT
TRBJ2-1 | TRBV6-5 | TRBD2 | NA | 14 | CASSSPGGRSEQFF | TGTGCCAGCAGCTCGCCCGGCGGGAGGAGTGAGCAGTTCTTC
TRBJ2-1 | TRBV28 | TRBD2 | NA | 14 | CASSKTSGYNEQFF | TGTGCCAGCAGCAAGACTAGCGGGTACAATGAGCAGTTCTTC
TRBJ2-7 | TRBV30 | TRBD2 | NA | 15 | CAWSALAEDSYEQYF | TGTGCCTGGAGTGCCCTAGCGGAGGATTCCTACGAGCAGTACTTC
TRBJ1-2 | TRBV5-1 | TRBD1 | NA | 14 | CASRQDRAIYGYTF | TGCGCCAGCAGGCAGGACAGGGCAATCTATGGCTACACCTTC
TRBJ1-1 | TRBV19 | NA | NA | 14 | CASNRGVGYTEAFF | TGTGCCAGTAATCGGGGGGTGGGTTACACTGAAGCTTTCTTT
TRBJ2-1 | TRBV9 | TRBD2 | NA | 15 | CASSSGLAGFDEQFF | TGTGCCAGCAGCTCCGGACTAGCGGGATTTGATGAGCAGTTCTTC
TRBJ2-7 | TRBV7-8 | TRBD1 | NA | 15 | CASSNRQGTIGEQYF | TGTGCCAGCAGCAATCGACAGGGGACGATTGGAGAGCAGTACTTC
TRBJ2-7 | TRBV6-1 | TRBD1 | NA | 16 | CASSEGGQGARNEQYF | TGTGCCAGCAGTGAAGGTGGGCAGGGGGCGAGGAACGAGCAGTACTTC
TRBJ1-1 | TRBV19 | NA | NA | 13 | CASSSTGNTEAFF | TGTGCCAGTAGCAGCACAGGGAACACTGAAGCTTTCTTT
TRBJ2-3 | TRBV6-1 | NA | once | 17 | CASSEQGPGYRADTQYF | TGTGCCAGCAGTGAACAAGGCCCCGGCTACAGGGCAGATACGCAGTATTTT
TRBJ2-1 | TRBV6-5 | TRBD2 | NA | 15 | CASRLAGGSYNEQFF | TGTGCCAGCAGGTTAGCGGGCGGCTCCTACAATGAGCAGTTCTTC
TRBJ2-2 | TRBV6-4 | NA | NA | 13 | CASSASDTGELFF | TGTGCCAGCAGTGCTTCCGACACCGGGGAGCTGTTTTTT
TRBJ1-2 | TRBV28 | NA | NA | 15 | CASSPVWGSREGYTF | TGTGCCAGCAGCCCTGTCTGGGGCAGCAGGGAAGGCTACACCTTC
TRBJ2-1 | TRBV7-8 | NA | NA | 16 | CASSLEGVTSYNEQFF | TGTGCCAGCAGCTTAGAGGGGGTTACGTCCTACAATGAGCAGTTCTTC
TRBJ2-1 | TRBV19 | TRBD1 | NA | 14 | CASRPGQGYNEQFF | TGTGCCAGTAGGCCGGGACAGGGTTACAATGAGCAGTTCTTC
TRBJ1-1 | TRBV5-4 | NA | NA | 17 | CASSFYSVPTRNTEAFF | TGTGCCAGCAGCTTTTATTCCGTGCCAACGAGGAACACTGAAGCTTTCTTT